Below, 10 T cell receptor beta chains from the same sample are listed, as sequenced in a study of cytomegalovirus exposure and HLA in healthy donors. Using immunoSEQ multiplex PCR, the repertoire was profiled, and TCRdb retains in-frame clones only, with some absent. The sample shows about 190,000 clones, roughly 83% of them seen only once. What was sequenced was PBMCs. These receptors were taken from a woman aged 18-29 years in good health and CMV-seronegative.

This chain joins TRBV10-3 and TRBJ1-1, with 9 bases identical to TRBD1. Germline CDR1 is ENHRY and CDR2 is SYGVKD. This CDR3 contains 13 residues. With 5 bases clipped from V and 7 bases from J, the junction kept 5 bases outside the gene matches. CDR3 nucleotides: TGTGCCATCAGTCTAGGACAGGGGCTTGAAGCTTTCTTT. Its translation: CAISLGQGLEAFF.

The chain joins TRBV5-1 to TRBJ2-7, with 7 bases identical to TRBD1. Germline lookup yields CDR1 SGHRS and CDR2 YFSETQ. The CDR3 length is 15 residues. V lost 4 bases to trimming and J lost 5 bases; unmatched junction nucleotides: 12. This CDR3 is CASSQGQAPGDEQYF. The CDR3 DNA is TGCGCCAGCAGCCAAGGACAGGCCCCAGGGGACGAGCAGTACTTC.

The chain joins TRBV2 to TRBJ1-1; D call uncertain. Trimming left V 2 bases short and J 1 base short, with 5 bases between. The CDR3 covers 13 residues. The V gene's germline CDR1 is SNHLY and CDR2 FYNNEI. Here the CDR3 reads CASSELRNTEAFF. The CDR3 DNA reads as TGTGCCAGCAGTGAACTCAGGAACACTGAAGCTTTCTTT.

The chain is built from TRBV5-8 and TRBJ2-7, with TRBD2 identical over 9 bases. Per the germline V gene, CDR1 is SGHTS and CDR2 is YDEGEE. V shed 1 base and J 0 bases; nucleotides not matched to a gene: 5. There are 16 residues in the CDR3. CDR3 region: CASSLRLAGPSYEQYF. DNA of the CDR3: TGTGCCAGCAGCTTGAGGCTAGCGGGACCCTCCTACGAGCAGTACTTC.

The CDR3, as DNA: TGTGCCAGTATCCCGACAGGCCCTTCGTCGGGAAACACCATATATTTT. The encoded protein is CASIPTGPSSGNTIYF. The chain joins TRBV19 to TRBJ1-3, with a weak D call TRBD1 (6 bases). There are 16 residues in the CDR3. The germline gives CDR1 LNHDA, CDR2 SQIVND (reference sequence). The V end was cut by 7 bases, the J end by 4 bases, with 20 bases between. Complete variable domain (other parts from reference TRBV19 and TRBJ1-3): DGGITQSPKYLFRKEGQNVTLSCEQNLNHDAMYWYRQDPGQGLRLIYYSQIVNDFQKGDIAEGYSVSREKKESFPLTVTSAQKNPTAFYLCASIPTGPSSGNTIYFGEGSWLTVV.

This chain uses TRBV10-3 with TRBJ2-3; D not resolved. Germline CDR1 ENHRY, CDR2 SYGVKD. The length of the CDR3 is 14 residues. Trimming pared 11 bases from V and 3 bases from J, leaving 18 bases between. CDR3 DNA sequence: TGTGCCGCCTCTCCCCTCCAAGAGACAGATACGCAGTATTTT. Translated: CAASPLQETDTQYF.

This rearrangement joins TRBV6-5 to TRBJ1-5; no clear D gene. V was shortened by 6 bases and J by 9 bases, with 21 bases between the two germline ends. Germline CDR1 reads MNHEY; CDR2 reads SVGAGI. This CDR3 spans 15 amino acids. The CDR3 spells CASRMDSSVLSPQHF. CDR3 nucleotide sequence: TGTGCCAGCAGAATGGACTCCTCAGTCCTTTCGCCCCAGCATTTT.

The chain uses TRBV11-3 and TRBJ2-2; the match to TRBD2 covers 10 bases. There are 15 residues in the CDR3. CDR1 is SGHNT, CDR2 YENEEA, per germline. After removal of 5 bases from V and 6 bases from J, the junction contained 6 bases not matched to a gene. The CDR3 sequence is CASSQRGGRAGELFF. CDR3 DNA: TGTGCCAGCAGCCAGCGGGGGGGCCGCGCCGGGGAGCTGTTTTTT.

This clone was picked up one time. The V and J genes are TRBV11-2 and TRBJ2-7, with 9 nucleotides matching TRBD1. The CDR3 spans 18 residues. J lost 6 bases, V lost 2 bases, and 17 bases had no gene match. CDR1 and CDR2 (germline): SGHAT, FQNNGV. CDR3 amino acids: CASSLTNAGGQGYFEQYF. The CDR3 bases are TGTGCCAGCAGCTTAACTAACGCAGGAGGACAGGGGTATTTCGAGCAGTACTTC.

The chain has TRBV15 and TRBJ2-1; 10 bases line up with TRBD2. Germline CDR1 LNHNV, CDR2 YYDKDF (reference sequence). The CDR3 covers 19 residues. V lost 1 base and J lost 6; bases outside the gene matches: 15. CDR3 sequence reads: CATSRGASGGQEIRNEQFF. CDR3 DNA sequence: TGTGCCACCAGCAGAGGGGCTAGCGGGGGACAAGAAATCCGCAATGAGCAGTTCTTC.